This T cell receptor (beta chain) was recorded in a study of T cell repertoires in cytomegalovirus infection. The wider study: Evidence of both CMV infection and a matching HLA type came from public TCR beta signatures. Study findings and constraints: The study identified carriers of CMV plus the relevant HLA from cumulative public TCR beta family frequency.

The CDR3 totals 15 residues. Germline assignment: CDR1 SGHTS and CDR2 YDEGEE. With V trimmed by 3 bases and J by 2 bases, 5 bases remained unmatched. TCRdb re-derived calls from the reads in MiXCR, one entry per CDR3 protein. The sample carries a few hundred thousand distinct CDR3 sequences, over 35% recorded once. As concerns this clonotype: Antigen: not known.

Sample: cultured PBMCs, taken from culture after CMV antigen stimulation. The chain links TRBV5-8 to TRBJ1-3, with TRBD1 matching 7 bases. This clonotype was obtained from a human donor in good health (CMV status not recorded). Some clones in this sample may be carry-over from other donors' samples. In DNA, the CDR3 is TGTGCCAGCAGCTCCCTCCAGGGGGCTGGAAACACCATATATTTT. It is translated as CASSSLQGAGNTIYF.